Given below is one T cell receptor (beta chain) in context. TCR beta CDR3 regions were amplified from RNA transcripts. RT-PCR with HTBI primers came first, then second-round multiplex PCR. TCRdb recomputed calls from the multiplex PCR reads with MiXCR, one row per CDR3 protein. Among hundreds of thousands of distinct CDR3 sequences listed, approximately 21% were seen once. This entry is derived from a study of Graves' ophthalmopathy and Graves' hyperthyroidism. CDR3 size: 17 residues. The trim removed 10 bases at V and 1 base at J, leaving 16 bases unmatched. Germline CDR1 ENHRY, CDR2 SYGVKD. This sequence joins TRBV10-3 and TRBJ1-2; 9 nucleotides agree with TRBD1. The material sequenced was peripheral blood. This TCR was recovered from a young woman with stable Graves' hyperthyroidism. Some clones in this sample may be carry-over from other donors' samples. The CDR3 sequence: CATSGPGQGKGNYGYTF. In DNA form, the CDR3 reads TGTGCCACCTCTGGCCCGGGACAGGGAAAGGGTAACTATGGCTACACCTTC.